A selection of T cell receptor beta chains follows, all from one sample in a study of T cell repertoires in cytomegalovirus infection. TCRdb re-analysed the reads in MiXCR, keeping a single row per CDR3 protein. This table holds under 300,000 distinct CDR3 sequences, less than 25% found once. Their cognate antigens are unknown. The sample here was cultured PBMCs, taken from culture after CMV antigen stimulation. These receptors were taken from a human donor in good health (CMV status not recorded). Some clones in this sample may be carry-over from other donors' samples. CDR3s include the opening cysteine and the closing phenylalanine or tryptophan. A D gene is named only where the DNA matches it firmly. Clone sizes are given selectively: once, few, many, or a class where the clone is expanded.

J,size,D,V,CDR3,DNA
TRBJ1-4,few,.,TRBV12-3/TRBV12-4,CASSLYPLGQPTALFF,TGTGCCAGCAGTTTATACCCCCTTGGACAGCCGACGGCTCTGTTTTTT
TRBJ2-1,few,TRBD1,TRBV24-1,CATSDGQGGTYNEQFF,TGTGCCACCAGTGATGGACAGGGGGGGACCTACAATGAGCAGTTCTTC
TRBJ2-3,.,TRBD2,TRBV6-2/TRBV6-3,CASSYAGLAGAGDTQYF,TGTGCCAGCAGTTACGCAGGACTAGCGGGAGCAGGAGATACGCAGTATTTT
TRBJ2-3,.,.,TRBV20-1,CSARDGSLPFESTDTQYF,TGCAGTGCTAGAGATGGCTCCCTTCCATTCGAAAGCACAGATACGCAGTATTTT
TRBJ2-4,.,TRBD2,TRBV5-1,CASSLFLGGSKDIQYF,TGCGCCAGCAGCTTGTTCTTAGGCGGGAGTAAGGACATTCAGTACTTC
TRBJ2-1,.,TRBD2,TRBV12-3/TRBV12-4,CASKHSGEYNEQFF,TGTGCCAGCAAGCATAGCGGGGAGTACAATGAGCAGTTCTTC
TRBJ2-1,.,.,TRBV19,CASSIEGGEQFF,TGTGCCAGTAGTATAGAGGGGGGTGAGCAGTTCTTC
TRBJ2-2,many,TRBD2,TRBV7-2,CASSLGLAGPTGELFF,TGTGCCAGCAGCTTGGGACTAGCGGGACCCACCGGGGAGCTGTTTTTT
TRBJ1-2,few,.,TRBV10-3,CAISRRQGYGYTF,TGTGCCATCAGCAGAAGGCAGGGCTATGGCTACACCTTC
TRBJ2-7,.,.,TRBV4-1,CASSQEPQQYYEQYF,TGCGCCAGCAGCCAAGAACCACAGCAATACTACGAGCAGTACTTC
TRBJ2-7,.,.,TRBV7-9,CASSPGRGKSYEQYF,TGTGCCAGCAGCCCAGGGCGGGGTAAGAGCTACGAGCAGTACTTC
TRBJ1-1,few,.,TRBV20-1,CSAAGFENTEAFF,TGCAGTGCGGCAGGGTTCGAGAACACTGAAGCTTTCTTT
TRBJ2-2,.,TRBD1,TRBV7-2,CASTSGQGNTGELFF,TGTGCCAGCACCTCGGGACAGGGAAACACCGGGGAGCTGTTTTTT
TRBJ1-3,.,.,TRBV18,CASSPLRQGDSGNTIYF,TGTGCCAGCTCACCTCTGCGTCAGGGCGACTCTGGAAACACCATATATTTT
TRBJ1-3,many,TRBD1,TRBV12-5,CASGTGQGGNTIYF,TGTGCTAGTGGTACTGGACAGGGTGGAAACACCATATATTTT
TRBJ2-1,few,.,TRBV6-5,CASSYQTSRNEQFF,TGTGCCAGCAGTTACCAGACTTCACGCAATGAGCAGTTCTTC
TRBJ2-5,few,TRBD2,TRBV20-1,CSASSGLDAETQYF,TGCAGTGCAAGCTCGGGACTAGATGCTGAGACCCAGTACTTC
TRBJ2-2,few,TRBD2,TRBV10-3,CAISLWSGGTGELFF,TGTGCCATCAGTTTATGGAGCGGGGGCACCGGGGAGCTGTTTTTT
TRBJ2-1,.,TRBD2,TRBV5-6,CASSFFVLAGFNEQFF,TGTGCCAGCAGCTTCTTCGTTCTAGCGGGTTTCAATGAGCAGTTCTTC
TRBJ2-2,.,TRBD2,TRBV2,CASRGGVGELFF,TGTGCCAGCAGGGGGGGGGTCGGGGAGCTGTTTTTT
TRBJ2-3,.,TRBD2,TRBV7-2,CASSPGTSGIKQYF,TGTGCCAGCAGCCCAGGGACTAGCGGGATTAAGCAGTATTTT
TRBJ1-1,.,TRBD1,TRBV19,CASLDRVVNQAFF,TGTGCCAGTCTTGACAGGGTGGTTAATCAAGCTTTCTTT
TRBJ1-5,few,.,TRBV28,CASTLQVNQPQHF,TGTGCCAGCACTTTACAAGTCAATCAGCCCCAGCATTTT
TRBJ1-1,many,TRBD1,TRBV12-3/TRBV12-4,CASSRQGSTEAFF,TGTGCCAGCAGTCGACAGGGGAGCACTGAAGCTTTCTTT
TRBJ2-2,few,.,TRBV4-3,CASSQESPGIRPGELFF,TGCGCCAGCAGCCAAGAGTCGCCAGGAATAAGGCCCGGGGAGCTGTTTTTT
TRBJ2-1,few,TRBD2,TRBV7-3,CASSLSNSGNNEQFF,TGTGCCAGCAGCTTATCCAACAGCGGGAACAATGAGCAGTTCTTC
TRBJ2-1,.,.,TRBV11-2,CASSLRGTSPNEQFF,TGTGCCAGCAGCTTAAGAGGAACTAGCCCCAATGAGCAGTTCTTC
TRBJ2-7,.,TRBD2,TRBV2,CASTGTSGRLGDEQYF,TGTGCCAGCACAGGGACTAGCGGGAGGCTCGGCGACGAGCAGTACTTC
TRBJ2-7,.,.,TRBV2,CASRPYYEQYF,TGTGCCAGCCGGCCCTACTACGAGCAGTACTTC
TRBJ2-5,.,.,TRBV20-1,CSAFTGPQETQYF,TGCAGTGCTTTCACAGGGCCCCAAGAGACCCAGTACTTC
TRBJ2-3,many,TRBD2,TRBV7-2,CASSRTSGSADTQYF,TGTGCCAGCAGCCGCACTAGCGGGAGCGCAGATACGCAGTATTTT
TRBJ2-1,few,.,TRBV27,CASTLLSRRAGAYNEQFF,TGTGCCAGCACCCTCCTCTCTCGGCGGGCAGGAGCTTACAATGAGCAGTTCTTC
TRBJ1-1,many,.,TRBV6-5,CASSLGRLNTEAFF,TGTGCCAGCAGCCTTGGACGGCTGAACACTGAAGCTTTCTTT
TRBJ2-2,.,.,TRBV24-1,CATSSETAFKYTGELFF,TGTGCCACCAGCAGTGAAACGGCGTTTAAATACACCGGGGAGCTGTTTTTT
TRBJ1-5,.,.,TRBV3-1,CASSQGGAGQPQHF,TGTGCCAGCAGCCAAGGGGGGGCAGGACAGCCCCAGCATTTT
TRBJ2-1,.,TRBD1,TRBV5-1,CASSPDRDDEQFF,TGCGCCAGCAGTCCGGACAGGGATGATGAGCAGTTCTTC
TRBJ2-5,.,.,TRBV6-2/TRBV6-3,CASSYPDSLGTQYF,TGTGCCAGCAGTTACCCAGACAGCCTAGGGACCCAGTACTTC
TRBJ2-3,few,.,TRBV27,CASSLIFGTGTDTQYF,TGTGCCAGCAGTTTGATATTCGGGACTGGCACAGATACGCAGTATTTT
TRBJ2-4,.,.,TRBV25-1,CASSDRAKNIQYF,TGTGCCAGCAGTGATCGGGCCAAAAACATTCAGTACTTC
TRBJ2-1,many,.,TRBV6-2/TRBV6-3,CASSYSEGAANEQFF,TGTGCCAGCAGTTACTCGGAGGGAGCGGCGAATGAGCAGTTCTTC
TRBJ2-1,many,.,TRBV7-2,CASSVSGNSYNEQFF,TGTGCCAGCAGCGTCAGCGGAAACTCCTACAATGAGCAGTTCTTC
TRBJ1-2,.,.,TRBV7-2,CASSDWEGDGYTF,TGTGCCAGCAGCGACTGGGAGGGGGATGGCTACACCTTC
TRBJ2-1,few,.,TRBV12-3/TRBV12-4,CASSLGLALYNEQFF,TGTGCCAGCAGCCTCGGTCTAGCCCTCTACAATGAGCAGTTCTTC
TRBJ2-3,.,TRBD1,TRBV2,CASSGEDRPDTQYF,TGTGCCAGCAGTGGAGAGGACAGGCCAGATACGCAGTATTTT
TRBJ1-1,.,.,TRBV9,CASSVATGLGEAFF,TGTGCCAGCAGCGTAGCTACCGGACTCGGTGAAGCTTTCTTT
TRBJ1-2,.,.,TRBV7-9,CASSSQGWGANYGYTF,TGTGCCAGCAGCTCACAGGGTTGGGGAGCTAACTATGGCTACACCTTC
TRBJ2-1,once,TRBD2,TRBV7-9,CASSRLAGGLGNEQFF,TGTGCCAGCAGTAGACTAGCGGGAGGGCTGGGAAATGAGCAGTTCTTC
TRBJ2-1,.,.,TRBV7-9,CASSLVSLRDTLNNEQFF,TGTGCCAGCAGCTTAGTATCTCTCCGGGACACCCTAAACAATGAGCAGTTCTTC
TRBJ2-1,.,TRBD2,TRBV20-1,CSAREVVAGTSYNEQFF,TGCAGTGCTAGAGAGGTGGTAGCGGGGACCTCCTACAATGAGCAGTTCTTC
TRBJ1-1,.,TRBD1,TRBV20-1,CSAPGQGWLNTEAFF,TGCAGTGCTCCAGGACAGGGGTGGTTGAACACTGAAGCTTTCTTT
TRBJ2-6,.,TRBD2,TRBV4-1,CASSLGPGLAGNSGANVLTF,TGCGCCAGCAGCCTAGGGCCGGGACTAGCGGGGAACTCTGGGGCCAACGTCCTGACTTTC
TRBJ2-1,many,TRBD1,TRBV7-2,CASSLDRGYNEQFF,TGTGCCAGCAGCTTAGACAGGGGTTACAATGAGCAGTTCTTC
TRBJ1-1,few,TRBD1,TRBV11-2,CASSLGYRDRGTEAFF,TGTGCCAGCAGCTTAGGGTACCGGGACAGGGGCACTGAAGCTTTCTTT